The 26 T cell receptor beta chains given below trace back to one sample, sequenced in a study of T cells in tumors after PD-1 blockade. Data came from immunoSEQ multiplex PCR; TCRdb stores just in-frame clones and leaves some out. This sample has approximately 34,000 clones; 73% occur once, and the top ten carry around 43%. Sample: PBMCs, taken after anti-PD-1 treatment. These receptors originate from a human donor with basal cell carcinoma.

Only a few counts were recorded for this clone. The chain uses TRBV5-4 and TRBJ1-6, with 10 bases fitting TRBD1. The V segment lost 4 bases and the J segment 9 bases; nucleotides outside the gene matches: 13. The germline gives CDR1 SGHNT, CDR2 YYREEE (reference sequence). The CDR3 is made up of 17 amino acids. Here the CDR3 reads CASSTGTGDASGSPLHF. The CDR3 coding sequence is TGTGCCAGCAGCACCGGGACAGGGGATGCGTCTGGTTCACCCCTCCACTTT.

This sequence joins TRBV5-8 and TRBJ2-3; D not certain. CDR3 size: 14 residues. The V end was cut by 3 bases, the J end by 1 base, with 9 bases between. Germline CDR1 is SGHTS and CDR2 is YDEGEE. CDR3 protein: CASSSWPGTDTQYF. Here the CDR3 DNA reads TGTGCCAGCAGCTCATGGCCCGGCACAGATACGCAGTATTTT.

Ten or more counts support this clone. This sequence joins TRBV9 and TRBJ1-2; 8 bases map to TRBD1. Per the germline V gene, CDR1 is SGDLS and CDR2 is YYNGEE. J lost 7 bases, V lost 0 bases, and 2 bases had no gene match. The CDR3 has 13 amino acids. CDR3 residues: CASSVGTGTGYTF. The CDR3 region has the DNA TGTGCCAGCAGCGTAGGGACAGGGACTGGCTACACCTTC.

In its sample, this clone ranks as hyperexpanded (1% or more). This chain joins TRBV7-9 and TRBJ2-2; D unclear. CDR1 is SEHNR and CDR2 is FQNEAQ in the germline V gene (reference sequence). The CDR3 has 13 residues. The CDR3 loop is CGPGTQNTGELFF. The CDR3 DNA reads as TGTGGCCCCGGAACCCAGAACACCGGGGAGCTGTTTTTT.

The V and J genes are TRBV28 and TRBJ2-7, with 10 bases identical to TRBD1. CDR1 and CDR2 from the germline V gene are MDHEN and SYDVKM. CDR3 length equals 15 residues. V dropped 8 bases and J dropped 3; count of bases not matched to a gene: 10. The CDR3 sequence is CASGILTGGGYEQYF. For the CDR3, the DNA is TGTGCCAGCGGGATCCTGACAGGGGGCGGCTACGAGCAGTACTTC.

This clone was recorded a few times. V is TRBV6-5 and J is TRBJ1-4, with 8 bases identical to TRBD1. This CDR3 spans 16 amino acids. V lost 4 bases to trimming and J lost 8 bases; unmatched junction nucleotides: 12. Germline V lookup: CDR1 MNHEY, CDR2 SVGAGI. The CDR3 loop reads CASSSYDRGREEKLFF. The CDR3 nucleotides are TGTGCCAGCAGTTCCTACGACAGGGGAAGGGAGGAAAAACTGTTTTTT.

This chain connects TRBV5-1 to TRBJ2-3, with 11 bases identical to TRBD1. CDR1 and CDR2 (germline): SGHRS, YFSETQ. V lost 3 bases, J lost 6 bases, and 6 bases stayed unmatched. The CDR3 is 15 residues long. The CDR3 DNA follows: TGCGCCAGCAGCTCTGGGGACAGGGGGGTGGATACGCAGTATTTT. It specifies CASSSGDRGVDTQYF.

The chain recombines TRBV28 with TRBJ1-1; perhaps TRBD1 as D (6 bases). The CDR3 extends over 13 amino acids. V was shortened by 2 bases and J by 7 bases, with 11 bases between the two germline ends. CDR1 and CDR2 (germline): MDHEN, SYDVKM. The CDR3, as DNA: TGTGCCAGCAGTTTAATAGGGGGGATTGAAGCTTTCTTT. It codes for CASSLIGGIEAFF.

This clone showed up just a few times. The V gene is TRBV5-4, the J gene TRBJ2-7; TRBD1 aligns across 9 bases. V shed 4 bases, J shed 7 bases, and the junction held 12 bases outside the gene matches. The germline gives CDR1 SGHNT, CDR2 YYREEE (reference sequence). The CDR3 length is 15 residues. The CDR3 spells CASSLGTGGFGEQYF. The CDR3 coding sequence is TGTGCCAGCAGCCTTGGAACAGGGGGCTTTGGGGAGCAGTACTTC.

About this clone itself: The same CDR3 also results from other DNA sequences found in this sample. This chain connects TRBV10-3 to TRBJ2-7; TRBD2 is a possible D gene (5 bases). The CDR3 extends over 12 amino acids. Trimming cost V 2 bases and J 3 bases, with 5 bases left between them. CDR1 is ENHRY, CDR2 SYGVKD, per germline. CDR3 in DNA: TGTGCCATCAGTGAGGGAGGCTACGAGCAGTACTTC. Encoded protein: CAISEGGYEQYF.

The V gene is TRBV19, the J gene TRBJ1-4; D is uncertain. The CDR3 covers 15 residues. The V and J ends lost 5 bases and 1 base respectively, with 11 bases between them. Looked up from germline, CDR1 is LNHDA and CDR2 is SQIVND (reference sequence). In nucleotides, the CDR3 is TGTGCCAGTAGTTCGACCAGAGGAACTAATGAAAAACTGTTTTTT. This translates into CASSSTRGTNEKLFF.

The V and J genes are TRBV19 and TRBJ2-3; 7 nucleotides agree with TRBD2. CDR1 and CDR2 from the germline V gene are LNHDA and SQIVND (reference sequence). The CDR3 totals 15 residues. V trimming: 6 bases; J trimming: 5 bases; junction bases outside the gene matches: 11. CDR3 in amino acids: CASRTPGRAGDTQYF. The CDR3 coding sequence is TGTGCCAGTAGAACCCCAGGGAGGGCGGGAGATACGCAGTATTTT.

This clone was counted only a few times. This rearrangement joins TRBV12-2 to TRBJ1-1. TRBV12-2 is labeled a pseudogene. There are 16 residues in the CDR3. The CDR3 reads CASRLAPSGMNTEAFF. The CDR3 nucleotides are TGTGCAAGTCGCTTAGCGCCATCGGGTATGAACACTGAAGCTTTCTTT.

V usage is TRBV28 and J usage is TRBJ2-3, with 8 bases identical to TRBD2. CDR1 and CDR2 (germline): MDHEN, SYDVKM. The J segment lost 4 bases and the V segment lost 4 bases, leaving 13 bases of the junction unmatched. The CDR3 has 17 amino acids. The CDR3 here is CASSSAAGGGSADTQYF. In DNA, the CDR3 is TGTGCCAGCAGTTCCGCGGCGGGAGGAGGAAGTGCAGATACGCAGTATTTT.

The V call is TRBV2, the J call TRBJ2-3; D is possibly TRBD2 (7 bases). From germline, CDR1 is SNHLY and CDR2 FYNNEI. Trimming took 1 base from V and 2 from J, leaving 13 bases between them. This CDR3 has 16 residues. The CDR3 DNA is TGTGCCAGCAGTGAAGGGGGGCTAGCGGTCACAGATACGCAGTATTTT. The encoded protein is CASSEGGLAVTDTQYF.

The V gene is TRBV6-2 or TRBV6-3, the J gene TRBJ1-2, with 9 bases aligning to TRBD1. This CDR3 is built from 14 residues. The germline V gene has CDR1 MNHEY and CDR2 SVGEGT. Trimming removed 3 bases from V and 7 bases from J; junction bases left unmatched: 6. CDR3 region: CASSYSGTGSGYTF. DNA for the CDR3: TGTGCCAGCAGTTATTCCGGGACAGGGAGTGGCTACACCTTC.

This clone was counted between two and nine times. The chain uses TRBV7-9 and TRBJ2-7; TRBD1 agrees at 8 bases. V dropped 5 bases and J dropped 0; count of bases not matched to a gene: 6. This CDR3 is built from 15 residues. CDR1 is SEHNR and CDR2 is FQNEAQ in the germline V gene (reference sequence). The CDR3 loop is CASSPGQVISYEQYF. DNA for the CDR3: TGTGCCAGCAGCCCGGGACAGGTCATCTCCTACGAGCAGTACTTC.

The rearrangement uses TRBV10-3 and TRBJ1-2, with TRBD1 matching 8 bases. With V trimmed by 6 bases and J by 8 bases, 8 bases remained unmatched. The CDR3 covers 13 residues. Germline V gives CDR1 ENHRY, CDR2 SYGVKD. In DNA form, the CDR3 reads TGTGCCATCAGCGAAAGCGACAGGGGAGGCTACACCTTC. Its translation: CAISESDRGGYTF.

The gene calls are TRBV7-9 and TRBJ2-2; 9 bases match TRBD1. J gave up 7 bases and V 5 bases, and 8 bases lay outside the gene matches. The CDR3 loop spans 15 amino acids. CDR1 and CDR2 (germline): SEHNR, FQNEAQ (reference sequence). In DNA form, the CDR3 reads TGTGCCAGCAGCCAGACCGGGACAGGGATCGGGGAGCTGTTTTTT. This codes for CASSQTGTGIGELFF.

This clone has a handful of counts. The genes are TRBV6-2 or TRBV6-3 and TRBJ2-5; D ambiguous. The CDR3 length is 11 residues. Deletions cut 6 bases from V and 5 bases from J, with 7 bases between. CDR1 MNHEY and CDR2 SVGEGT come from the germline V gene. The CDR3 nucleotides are TGTGCCAGCAGCTTGGGGGAGACCCAGTACTTC. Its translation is CASSLGETQYF.

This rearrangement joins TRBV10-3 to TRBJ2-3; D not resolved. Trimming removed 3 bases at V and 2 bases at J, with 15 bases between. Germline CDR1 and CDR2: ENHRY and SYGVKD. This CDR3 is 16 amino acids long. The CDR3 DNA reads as TGTGCCATCAGTGAAAGGAGTCGGCGGATCACAGATACGCAGTATTTT. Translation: CAISERSRRITDTQYF.

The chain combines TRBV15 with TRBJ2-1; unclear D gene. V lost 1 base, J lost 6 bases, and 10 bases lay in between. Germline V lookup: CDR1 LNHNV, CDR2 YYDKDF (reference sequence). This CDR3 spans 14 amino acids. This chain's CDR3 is CATSRGHLSNEQFF. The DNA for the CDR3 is TGTGCCACCAGCAGAGGCCACCTCTCCAATGAGCAGTTCTTC.

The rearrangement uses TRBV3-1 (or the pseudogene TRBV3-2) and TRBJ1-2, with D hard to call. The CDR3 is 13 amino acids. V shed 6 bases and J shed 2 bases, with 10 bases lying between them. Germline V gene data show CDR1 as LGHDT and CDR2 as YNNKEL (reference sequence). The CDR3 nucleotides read TGTGCCAGCAGTGTTCAGGACAACTATGGCTACACCTTC. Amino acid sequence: CASSVQDNYGYTF.

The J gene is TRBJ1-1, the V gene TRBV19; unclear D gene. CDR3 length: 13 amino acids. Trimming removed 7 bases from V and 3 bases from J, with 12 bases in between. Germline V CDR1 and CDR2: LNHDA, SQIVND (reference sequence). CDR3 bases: TGTGCCAGTATCAGACTCGGATACACTGAAGCTTTCTTT. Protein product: CASIRLGYTEAFF.

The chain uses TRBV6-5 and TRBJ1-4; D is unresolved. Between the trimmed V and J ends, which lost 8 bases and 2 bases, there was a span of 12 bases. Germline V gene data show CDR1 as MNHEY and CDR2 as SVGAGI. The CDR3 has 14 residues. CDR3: CASRSGSTNEKLFF. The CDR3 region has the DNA TGTGCCAGCCGGTCCGGTTCCACTAATGAAAAACTGTTTTTT.

The CDR3 protein is CASSARQGRKANEQFF. The CDR3 nucleotides are TGTGCCAGCAGCGCTAGACAGGGCAGGAAGGCCAATGAGCAGTTCTTC. J is TRBJ2-1 and V is TRBV7-3; 7 bases map to TRBD1. The CDR3 has 16 residues. The germline V gene has CDR1 SGHTA and CDR2 FQGTGA. Trimming removed 5 bases from V and 6 bases from J; junction bases left unmatched: 13.